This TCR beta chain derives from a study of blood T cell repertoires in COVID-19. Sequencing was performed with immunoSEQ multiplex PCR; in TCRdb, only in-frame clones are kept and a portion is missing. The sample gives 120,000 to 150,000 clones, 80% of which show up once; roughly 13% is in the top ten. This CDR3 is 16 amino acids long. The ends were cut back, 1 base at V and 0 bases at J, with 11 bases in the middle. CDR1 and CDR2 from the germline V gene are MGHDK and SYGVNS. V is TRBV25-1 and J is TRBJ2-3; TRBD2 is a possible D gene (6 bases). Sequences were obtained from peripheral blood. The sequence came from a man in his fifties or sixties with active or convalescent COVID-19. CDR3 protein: CASSESRSGSTDTQYF. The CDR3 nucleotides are TGTGCCAGCAGTGAATCACGTAGCGGAAGCACAGATACGCAGTATTTT.